The 11 T cell receptor beta chains below come from one sample, sequenced in a study of T cell changes during pregnancy in multiple sclerosis. Repertoires were generated with immunoSEQ multiplex PCR, while TCRdb's copy carries only in-frame clones and drops some. The sample has around 15,000 clones; more than 80% are singletons. Sequencing used peripheral blood, obtained in the second trimester of pregnancy. Source of these receptors: a female donor in good health, enrolled as a control in a pregnancy study.

This sequence joins TRBV5-6 and TRBJ1-6; perhaps TRBD1 as D (5 bases). CDR3 length: 15 amino acids. Germline loops: CDR1 SGHDT, CDR2 YYEEEE. Trimming left V 3 bases short and J 0 bases short, with 7 bases between. The CDR3 protein is CASSYRSSYNSPLHF. The CDR3 coding sequence is TGTGCCAGCAGCTACAGGAGCTCCTATAATTCACCCCTCCACTTT.

This chain uses TRBV4-3 with TRBJ2-7, with 10 bases fitting TRBD2. This CDR3 comprises 15 residues. The junction had 9 bases not matched to a gene; V was cut back by 4 bases and J by 6 bases. Germline CDR1 reads LGHNA; CDR2 reads YSLEER. CDR3 DNA: TGCGCCAGCAGCCTAACATTGGTAGCGGGAGGCGAGCAGTACTTC. It yields the protein CASSLTLVAGGEQYF.

The rearrangement uses TRBV4-1 and TRBJ1-6; D might be TRBD1 (6 bases). The CDR3 length is 17 residues. Trimming pared 0 bases from V and 6 bases from J, leaving 15 bases between. The germline CDR1 and CDR2 sequences are MGHRA and YSYEKL. The CDR3 loop reads CASSQEGGIGVNSPLHF. CDR3 in DNA: TGCGCCAGCAGCCAAGAAGGGGGAATCGGGGTTAATTCACCCCTCCACTTT.

This chain joins TRBV5-4 and TRBJ1-2, with 8 nucleotides matching TRBD1. Germline-derived CDR1 and CDR2 are SGHNT and YYREEE (reference sequence). The CDR3 covers 13 residues. V lost 3 bases and J lost 3; bases outside the gene matches: 1. CDR3 sequence: CASSSGQDYGYTF. CDR3 DNA: TGTGCCAGCAGCTCGGGACAGGACTATGGCTACACCTTC.

The chain joins TRBV9 to TRBJ2-7, with 9 nucleotides matching TRBD2. Per the germline V gene, CDR1 is SGDLS and CDR2 is YYNGEE. Trimming cost V 4 bases and J 3 bases; bases outside gene matches: 2. The CDR3 runs to 13 residues. CDR3 region: CASSTTSGYEQYF. DNA for the CDR3: TGTGCCAGCAGCACGACTAGCGGCTACGAGCAGTACTTC.

The genes are TRBV7-3 and TRBJ2-7; TRBD1 aligns across 9 bases. Germline lookup yields CDR1 SGHTA and CDR2 FQGTGA. The CDR3 is 14 amino acids. V dropped 5 bases and J dropped 6; count of bases not matched to a gene: 8. For the CDR3, the DNA is TGTGCCAGCAGCCCCGGGACAGGGCTCTCCGAGCAGTACTTC. Translated, it gives CASSPGTGLSEQYF.

The chain is built from TRBV7-2 and TRBJ2-7; possibly TRBD2 for D (5 bases). Germline assignment: CDR1 SGHTA and CDR2 FQGNSA. The CDR3 length is 13 residues. V lost 2 bases to trimming and J lost 5 bases, with 10 bases between them. The CDR3 protein is CASSLNERHEQYF. The CDR3, as DNA: TGTGCCAGCAGCTTAAACGAGCGGCACGAGCAGTACTTC.

The V and J genes are TRBV7-6 and TRBJ2-5; 10 bases agree with TRBD1. The germline CDR1 and CDR2 sequences are SGHVS and FNYEAQ. CDR3 length: 16 amino acids. V trimming: 5 bases; J trimming: 5 bases; junction bases outside the gene matches: 11. The CDR3 DNA sequence: TGTGCCAGCAGCGGATACCGGGACAGGGGAGGGGAGACCCAGTACTTC. Translation gives CASSGYRDRGGETQYF.

The chain joins TRBV9 to TRBJ2-7; 8 bases are a match to TRBD2. Unmatched junction bases numbered 2, after V lost 3 bases and J lost 3 bases. Germline CDR1 reads SGDLS; CDR2 reads YYNGEE. The CDR3 sequence is 13 residues long. The CDR3 bases are TGTGCCAGCAGCGCCAGCGGGAGCTACGAGCAGTACTTC. This translates into CASSASGSYEQYF.

V and J are TRBV14 and TRBJ2-1; possible D gene TRBD2, 5 bases. Trimming removed 0 bases at V and 7 bases at J, with 13 bases between. The CDR3 runs 15 residues. Germline assignment: CDR1 SGHDN and CDR2 FVKESK. CDR3 in amino acids: CASSQDPRAGNEQFF. The CDR3 nucleotides are TGTGCCAGCAGCCAAGATCCGAGGGCAGGTAATGAGCAGTTCTTC.

The genes are TRBV9 and TRBJ2-3; D unclear. V was shortened by 0 bases and J by 5 bases, with 10 bases between the two germline ends. Looked up from germline, CDR1 is SGDLS and CDR2 is YYNGEE. There are 14 residues in the CDR3. CDR3 DNA: TGTGCCAGCAGCGTAGCTCACGCGGTAGATACGCAGTATTTT. Its translation: CASSVAHAVDTQYF. Together with reference TRBV9 and TRBJ2-3, the CDR3 gives the full variable domain: DSGVTQTPKHLITATGQRVTLRCSPRSGDLSVYWYQQSLDQGLQFLIQYYNGEERAKGNILERFSAQQFPDLHSELNLSSLELGDSALYFCASSVAHAVDTQYFGPGTRLTVL.